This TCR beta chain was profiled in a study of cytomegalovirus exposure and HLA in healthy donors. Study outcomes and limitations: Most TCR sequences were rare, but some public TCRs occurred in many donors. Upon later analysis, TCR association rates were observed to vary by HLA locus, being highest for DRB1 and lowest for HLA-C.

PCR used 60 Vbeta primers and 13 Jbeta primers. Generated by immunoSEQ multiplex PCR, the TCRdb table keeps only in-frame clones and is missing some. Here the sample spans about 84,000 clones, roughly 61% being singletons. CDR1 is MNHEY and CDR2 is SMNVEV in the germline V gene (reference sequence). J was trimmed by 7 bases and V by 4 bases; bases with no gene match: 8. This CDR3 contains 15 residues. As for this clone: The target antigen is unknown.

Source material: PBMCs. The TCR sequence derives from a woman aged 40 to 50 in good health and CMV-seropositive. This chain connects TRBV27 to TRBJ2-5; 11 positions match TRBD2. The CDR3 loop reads CASSSQTSGIVTQYF. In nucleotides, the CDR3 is TGTGCCAGCAGTTCCCAGACTAGCGGGATTGTGACCCAGTACTTC.